This record concerns one T cell receptor beta chain sequence. The sample comes from a study of response to subunit inactivated influenza vaccine. MiXCR, run by TCRdb on the RT-PCR reads, gives a single entry per CDR3 protein. Among more than 550,000 distinct CDR3 sequences, about 11% were seen once, and the ten largest hold 9.5% to 11%. These data are also associated with another study on T cells expressing NK-cell markers. From that second work: As the method of synthesis, 5'RACE template switching with UMIs yielded TCR beta cDNA. Source material for TCR beta repertoires consisted of sorted CD3+CD56+NKG2C+, CD3+CD56+NKG2C- and CD3+CD56-NKG2C+ T cells. Among CD8+ T cells from five or six donors, dominant NKG2C+ clonotypes accounted for roughly 1.0-8%.

Sequenced material: PBMCs from blood, taken on the day of vaccination. The sequence derives from a man aged 45-60 years who received an inactivated influenza vaccine.

The CDR3 nucleotides read TGTGCCAGCTCACCAGGGGCTGGGGAGACCCAGTACTTC. Its protein is CASSPGAGETQYF. The chain joins TRBV18 to TRBJ2-5, with a weak D call TRBD1 (5 bases). The CDR3 extends over 13 amino acids. The V and J ends lost 2 bases and 5 bases respectively, with 9 bases between them. Per the germline V gene, CDR1 is KGHSH and CDR2 is LQKENI.